The TCR beta chain under discussion was sequenced for a study of cytomegalovirus exposure and HLA in healthy donors. Study-level findings and limits: Evidence from a later analysis indicated that most CMV-associated TCR beta chains looked HLA-restricted.

Both 60 Vbeta primers and 13 Jbeta primers went into the PCR. Libraries were prepared by immunoSEQ multiplex PCR; TCRdb keeps only in-frame clonotypes and omits some of them. The sample holds some 140,000 clones, 80% seen once. V was cut by 3 bases and J by 4 bases, with 9 bases left in between. This CDR3 spans 13 amino acids. Germline V CDR1 and CDR2: LNHDA, SQIVND (reference sequence). For this clone: The antigen is not known.

V usage is TRBV19 and J usage is TRBJ1-1; D perhaps matches TRBD1 (5 bases). This TCR was sampled from a male donor in good health and CMV-seropositive. The sample comprised PBMCs. CDR3 nucleotide sequence: TGTGCCAGTAGTATTCAGGGTTTCACTGAAGCTTTCTTT. Its protein is CASSIQGFTEAFF.